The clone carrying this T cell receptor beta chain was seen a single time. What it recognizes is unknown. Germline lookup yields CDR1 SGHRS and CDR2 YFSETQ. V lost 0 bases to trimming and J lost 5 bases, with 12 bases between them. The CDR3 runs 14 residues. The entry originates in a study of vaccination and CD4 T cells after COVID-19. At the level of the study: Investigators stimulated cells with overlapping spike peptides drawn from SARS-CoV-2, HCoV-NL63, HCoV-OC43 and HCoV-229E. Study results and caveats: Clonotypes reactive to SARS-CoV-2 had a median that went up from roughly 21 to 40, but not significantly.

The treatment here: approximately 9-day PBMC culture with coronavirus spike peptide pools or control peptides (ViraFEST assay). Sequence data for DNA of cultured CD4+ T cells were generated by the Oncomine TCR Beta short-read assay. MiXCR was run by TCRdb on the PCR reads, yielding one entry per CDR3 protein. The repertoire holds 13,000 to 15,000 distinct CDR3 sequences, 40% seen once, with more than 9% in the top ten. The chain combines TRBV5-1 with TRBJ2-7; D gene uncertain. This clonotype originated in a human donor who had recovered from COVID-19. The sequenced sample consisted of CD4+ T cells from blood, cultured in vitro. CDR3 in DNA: TGCGCCAGCAGCTTGGAAGGGATTGCCGACGAGCAGTACTTC. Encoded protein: CASSLEGIADEQYF.